The next 2 T cell receptor beta chains were all read from a single sample in a study of blood T cell repertoires in COVID-19. The repertoire was sequenced with immunoSEQ multiplex PCR; TCRdb's copy has only in-frame clones and lacks some. Here the sample spans hundreds of thousands of clones, roughly 83% being singletons. Material for sequencing was PBMCs or T cells enriched from blood (not recorded which). These receptors came from a woman between 45 and 60 years old who had recovered from COVID-19.

This clone was observed a single time. The J gene is TRBJ2-7, the V gene TRBV18; 7 bases line up with TRBD1. The CDR3 is 14 residues long. V lost 1 base and J lost 3; bases outside the gene matches: 3. Germline V gene sequence: CDR1 KGHSH, CDR2 LQKENI. The CDR3 region is CASSPQGAHYEQYF. DNA for the CDR3: TGTGCCAGCTCACCACAGGGGGCCCACTACGAGCAGTACTTC.

The genes are TRBV10-1 and TRBJ2-3; 12 bases are a match to TRBD2. V gave up 6 bases and J gave up 3 bases; unmatched junction bases: 4. The germline V gene has CDR1 WNHNN and CDR2 SYGVQD (reference sequence). The CDR3 consists of 15 residues. Here the CDR3 DNA reads TGCGCCAGCAGCCCGACTAGCGGGAGAACAGATACGCAGTATTTT. It encodes CASSPTSGRTDTQYF.